The 8 T cell receptor beta chains given below trace back to one sample, sequenced in a study of blood T cell repertoires in COVID-19. Here immunoSEQ multiplex PCR was the method, and the copy in TCRdb shows in-frame clones only, minus some. The sample has 270,000 or so clones; roughly 89% are singletons. The sequencing sample was made of peripheral blood. All receptors derive from a woman aged 60-75 years with COVID-19, enrolled during active disease.

In this sample, this clone turned up once. The V call is TRBV4-2, the J call TRBJ2-7, with 7 bases fitting TRBD2. This CDR3 comprises 16 residues. Per germline, CDR1 LGHNA and CDR2 YNFKEQ. The trim removed 1 base at V and 2 bases at J, leaving 8 bases unmatched. The DNA for the CDR3 is TGTGCCAGCAGCCAAGCGGCGGGGGACGACACCTACGAGCAGTACTTC. Protein sequence: CASSQAAGDDTYEQYF.

The chain couples TRBV19 to TRBJ1-6; unclear D gene. Trimming stripped 5 bases from V and 6 bases from J, with 14 bases between. In germline, CDR1 is LNHDA, CDR2 SQIVND (reference sequence). The CDR3 consists of 15 residues. CDR3: CASSLSVGRNSPLHF. The CDR3 DNA is TGTGCCAGTAGTCTCTCCGTTGGGCGTAATTCACCCCTCCACTTT.

The chain is built from TRBV11-2 and TRBJ1-2; D is uncertain. The CDR3 is 15 residues long. Looked up from germline, CDR1 is SGHAT and CDR2 is FQNNGV. Trimming removed 3 bases from V and 4 bases from J, with 15 bases in between. CDR3 protein: CASSFLGPEPYGYTF. For the CDR3, the DNA is TGTGCCAGCAGCTTTTTGGGCCCAGAGCCCTATGGCTACACCTTC.

This chain joins TRBV27 and TRBJ1-3, with D perhaps matching TRBD1 (6 bases). Germline CDR1 MNHEY, CDR2 SMNVEV (reference sequence). CDR3 size: 16 residues. V was shortened by 5 bases and J by 2 bases, with 16 bases between the two germline ends. The CDR3 sequence: CASSLAPWTAGNTIYF. The CDR3 DNA follows: TGTGCCAGCAGTCTAGCTCCCTGGACAGCTGGAAACACCATATATTTT.

This chain connects TRBV24-1 to TRBJ2-2; D is possibly TRBD1 (5 bases). Per germline, CDR1 KGHDR and CDR2 SFDVKD. V gave up 4 bases and J gave up 9 bases, with 14 bases separating them. The CDR3 consists of 14 residues. The CDR3 DNA reads TGTGCCACCAGTGACCCCTCCAGGGCGCGGGAGCTGTTTTTT. It specifies CATSDPSRARELFF.

The gene calls are TRBV9 and TRBJ2-3, with D maybe TRBD1 (5 bases). Germline V gives CDR1 SGDLS, CDR2 YYNGEE. V was cut by 2 bases and J by 6 bases, with 10 bases left in between. The CDR3 contains 13 residues. The CDR3 nucleotides read TGTGCCAGCAGCGTGTCGACAGCGGATACGCAGTATTTT. It yields the protein CASSVSTADTQYF.

The chain combines TRBV9 with TRBJ2-7; 10 nucleotides align to TRBD1. After removal of 4 bases from V and 6 bases from J, the junction contained 7 bases not matched to a gene. The CDR3 covers 14 residues. Per the germline V gene, CDR1 is SGDLS and CDR2 is YYNGEE. The CDR3 loop reads CASSPTDRGREQYF. The DNA for the CDR3 is TGTGCCAGCAGCCCGACAGACAGGGGGCGCGAGCAGTACTTC.

The V gene is TRBV7-6, the J gene TRBJ2-2; perhaps TRBD2 as D (6 bases). Germline CDR1 and CDR2: SGHVS and FNYEAQ. Trimming took off 0 bases at V and 4 bases at J, with 12 bases between the two ends. The CDR3 spans 16 residues. CDR3 coding DNA: TGTGCCAGCAGCTTAGCGCGGGGCGCTGGCACCGGGGAGCTGTTTTTT. The encoded protein is CASSLARGAGTGELFF.